This TCR beta chain stems from a study of blood T cell repertoires in COVID-19. About the study: Spain, Italy and the United States supplied samples that represented acute and convalescent COVID-19. T cells, B-cell-depleted T cells, or PBMCs supplied cDNA or gDNA.

The germline V and J ends were trimmed by 8 bases and 7 bases, with 18 bases remaining between them. The CDR3 runs 14 residues. Germline V CDR1 and CDR2: MNHNY, SVGAGI (reference sequence). Sequenced by immunoSEQ multiplex PCR; TCRdb stores in-frame clones only, minus some. This repertoire shows 30,000 to 40,000 clones, about 87% found once; its top ten account for about 9.8%. This sequence joins TRBV6-6 and TRBJ2-1, with D possibly matching TRBD2 (6 bases). This clonotype was sampled from a human donor in a cohort sampled during active COVID-19. Sequencing was done on a sample of peripheral blood. CDR3 sequence reads: CASVLGGGGNEQFF. The CDR3 bases are TGTGCCAGCGTATTGGGAGGTGGTGGGAATGAGCAGTTCTTC.